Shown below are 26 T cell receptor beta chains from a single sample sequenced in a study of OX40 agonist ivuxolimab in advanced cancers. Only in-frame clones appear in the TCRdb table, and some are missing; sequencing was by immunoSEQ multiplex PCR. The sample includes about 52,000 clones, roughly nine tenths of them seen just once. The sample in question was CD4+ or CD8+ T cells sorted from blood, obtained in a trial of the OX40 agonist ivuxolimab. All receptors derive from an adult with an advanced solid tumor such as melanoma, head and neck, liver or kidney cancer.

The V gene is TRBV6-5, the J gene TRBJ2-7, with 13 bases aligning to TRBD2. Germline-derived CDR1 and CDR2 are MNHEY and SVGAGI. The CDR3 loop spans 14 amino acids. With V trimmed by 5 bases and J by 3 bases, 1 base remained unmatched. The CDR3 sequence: CASSRTSGSYEQYF. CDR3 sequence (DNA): TGTGCCAGCAGTCGGACTAGCGGGAGCTACGAGCAGTACTTC.

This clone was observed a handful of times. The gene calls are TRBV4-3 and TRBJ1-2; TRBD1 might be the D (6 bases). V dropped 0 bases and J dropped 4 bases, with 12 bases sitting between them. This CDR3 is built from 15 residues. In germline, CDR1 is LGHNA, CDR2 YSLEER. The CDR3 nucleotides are TGCGCCAGCAGCCAAGACAGGGACATGAGCTATGGCTACACCTTC. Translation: CASSQDRDMSYGYTF.

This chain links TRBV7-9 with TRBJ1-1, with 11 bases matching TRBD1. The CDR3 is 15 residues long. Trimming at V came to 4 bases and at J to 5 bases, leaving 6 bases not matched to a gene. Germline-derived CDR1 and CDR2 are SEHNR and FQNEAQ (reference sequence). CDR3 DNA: TGTGCCAGCAGCTGGGACGGGACAGGGGGGACTGAAGCTTTCTTT. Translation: CASSWDGTGGTEAFF.

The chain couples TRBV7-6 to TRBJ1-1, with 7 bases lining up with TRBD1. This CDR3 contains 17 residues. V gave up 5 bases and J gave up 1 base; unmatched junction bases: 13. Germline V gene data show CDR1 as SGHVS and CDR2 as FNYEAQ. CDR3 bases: TGTGCCAGCAGCCCTCGATTCCGACAGGGTTCGAACACTGAAGCTTTCTTT. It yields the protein CASSPRFRQGSNTEAFF.

CDR3 loop: CASSLARQGAGYTF. CDR3 DNA: TGTGCCAGCAGCTTGGCAAGACAGGGAGCAGGCTACACCTTC. This chain uses TRBV5-4 with TRBJ1-2, with 7 nucleotides matching TRBD1. The V segment lost 0 bases and the J segment 8 bases; nucleotides outside the gene matches: 7. The germline V gene has CDR1 SGHNT and CDR2 YYREEE (reference sequence). The CDR3 extends over 14 amino acids.

The CDR3 protein is CASSLDWQVPTYEQYF. CDR3 coding DNA: TGTGCCAGCAGCTTGGATTGGCAGGTACCAACCTACGAGCAGTACTTC. The chain carries TRBV5-6 and TRBJ2-7; D gene unclear. The CDR3 runs 16 residues. Germline assignment: CDR1 SGHDT and CDR2 YYEEEE. V dropped 0 bases and J dropped 2 bases, with 15 bases sitting between them. Based on the CDR3 plus reference TRBV5-6 and TRBJ2-7, the full variable domain is DAGVTQSPTHLIKTRGQQVTLRCSPKSGHDTVSWYQQALGQGPQFIFQYYEEEERQRGNFPDRFSGHQFPNYSSELNVNALLLGDSALYLCASSLDWQVPTYEQYFGPGTRLTVT.

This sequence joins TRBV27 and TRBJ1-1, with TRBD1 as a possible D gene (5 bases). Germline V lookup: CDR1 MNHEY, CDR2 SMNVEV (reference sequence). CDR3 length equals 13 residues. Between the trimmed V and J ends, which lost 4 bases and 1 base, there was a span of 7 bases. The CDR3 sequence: CASSWDGNTEAFF. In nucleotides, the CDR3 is TGTGCCAGCAGTTGGGACGGGAACACTGAAGCTTTCTTT.

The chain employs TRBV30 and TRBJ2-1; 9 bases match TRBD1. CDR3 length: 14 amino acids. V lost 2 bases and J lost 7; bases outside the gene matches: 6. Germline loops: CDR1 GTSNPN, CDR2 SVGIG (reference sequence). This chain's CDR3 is CAWSQGQGGNEQFF. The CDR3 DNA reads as TGTGCCTGGAGTCAGGGACAGGGAGGTAATGAGCAGTTCTTC.

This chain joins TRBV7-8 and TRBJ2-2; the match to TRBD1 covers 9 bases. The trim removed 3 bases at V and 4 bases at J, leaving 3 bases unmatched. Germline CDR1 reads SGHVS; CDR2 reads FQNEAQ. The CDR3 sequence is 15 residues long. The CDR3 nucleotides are TGTGCCAGCAGCTTGATGGACAGGGGCACCGGGGAGCTGTTTTTT. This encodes CASSLMDRGTGELFF.

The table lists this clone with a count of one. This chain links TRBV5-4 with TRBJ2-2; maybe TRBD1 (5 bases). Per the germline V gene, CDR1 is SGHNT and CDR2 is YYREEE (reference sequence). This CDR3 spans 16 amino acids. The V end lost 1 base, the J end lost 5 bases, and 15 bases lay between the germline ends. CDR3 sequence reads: CASSLRVREGTGELFF. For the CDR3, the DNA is TGTGCCAGCAGCTTGCGGGTCAGGGAAGGGACCGGGGAGCTGTTTTTT.

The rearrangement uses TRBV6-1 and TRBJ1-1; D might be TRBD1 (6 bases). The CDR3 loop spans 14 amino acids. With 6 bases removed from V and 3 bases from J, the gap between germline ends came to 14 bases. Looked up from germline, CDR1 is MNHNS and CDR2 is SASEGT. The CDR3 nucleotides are TGTGCCAGCAGCGTCGACAGGTTATACACTGAAGCTTTCTTT. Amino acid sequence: CASSVDRLYTEAFF.

The CDR3 DNA is TGTGCCAGCAGTCTAACCGCGGGGGAACAGGGCGAGCAGTACTTC. Amino acid sequence: CASSLTAGEQGEQYF. The chain couples TRBV7-6 to TRBJ2-7, with a possible D match to TRBD2 (7 bases). The CDR3 is 15 residues long. Germline CDR1 and CDR2: SGHVS and FNYEAQ. V was pared by 6 bases and J by 6 bases, with 21 bases between.

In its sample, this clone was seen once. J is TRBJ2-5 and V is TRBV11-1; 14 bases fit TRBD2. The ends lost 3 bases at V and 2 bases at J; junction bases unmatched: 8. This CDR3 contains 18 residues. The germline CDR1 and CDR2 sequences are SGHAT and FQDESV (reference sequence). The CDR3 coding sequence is TGTGCCAGCAGCTTCGGGACTAGCGGGGGCCCGTGGCAAGAGACCCAGTACTTC. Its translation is CASSFGTSGGPWQETQYF.

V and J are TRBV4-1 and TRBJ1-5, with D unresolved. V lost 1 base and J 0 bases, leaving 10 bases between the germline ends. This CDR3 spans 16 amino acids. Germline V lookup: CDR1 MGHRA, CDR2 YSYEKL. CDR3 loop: CASSQVTVNSNQPQHF. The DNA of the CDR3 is TGCGCCAGCAGCCAAGTAACAGTCAATAGCAATCAGCCCCAGCATTTT.

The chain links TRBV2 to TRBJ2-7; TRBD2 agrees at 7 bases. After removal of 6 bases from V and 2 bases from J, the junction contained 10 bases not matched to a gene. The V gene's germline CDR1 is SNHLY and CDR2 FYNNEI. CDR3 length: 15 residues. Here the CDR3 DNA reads TGTGCCAGCAGCCAGGCCCGGGACTACGCCTACGAGCAGTACTTC. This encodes CASSQARDYAYEQYF.

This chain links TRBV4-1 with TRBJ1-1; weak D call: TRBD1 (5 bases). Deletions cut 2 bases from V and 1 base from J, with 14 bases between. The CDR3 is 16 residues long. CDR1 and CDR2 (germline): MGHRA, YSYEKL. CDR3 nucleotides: TGCGCCAGCAGCCAAAAACCGGGACCCTCGAACACTGAAGCTTTCTTT. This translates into CASSQKPGPSNTEAFF.

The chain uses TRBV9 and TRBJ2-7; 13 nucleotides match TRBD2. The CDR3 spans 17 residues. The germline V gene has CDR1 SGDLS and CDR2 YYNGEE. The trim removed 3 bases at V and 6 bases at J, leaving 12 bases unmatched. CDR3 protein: CASSAGDGLAGVLEQYF. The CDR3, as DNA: TGTGCCAGCAGCGCAGGAGACGGACTAGCGGGGGTTCTCGAGCAGTACTTC.

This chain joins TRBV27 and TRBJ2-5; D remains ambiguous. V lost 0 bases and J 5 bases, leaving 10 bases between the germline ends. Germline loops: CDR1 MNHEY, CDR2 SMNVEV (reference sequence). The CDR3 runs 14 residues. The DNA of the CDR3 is TGTGCCAGCAGTTTATCCAGCGTCGAGGAGACCCAGTACTTC. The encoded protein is CASSLSSVEETQYF.

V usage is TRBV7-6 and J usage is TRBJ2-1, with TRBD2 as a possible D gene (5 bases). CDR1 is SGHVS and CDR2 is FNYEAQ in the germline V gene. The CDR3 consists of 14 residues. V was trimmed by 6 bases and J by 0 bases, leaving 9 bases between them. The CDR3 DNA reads TGTGCCAGCAGTACGGGGTCCTCCTACAATGAGCAGTTCTTC. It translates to CASSTGSSYNEQFF. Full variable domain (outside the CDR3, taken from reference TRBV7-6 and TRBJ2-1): GAGVSQSPRYKVTKRGQDVALRCDPISGHVSLYWYRQALGQGPEFLTYFNYEAQQDKSGLPNDRFSAERPEGSISTLTIQRTEQRDSAMYRCASSTGSSYNEQFFGPGTRLTVL.

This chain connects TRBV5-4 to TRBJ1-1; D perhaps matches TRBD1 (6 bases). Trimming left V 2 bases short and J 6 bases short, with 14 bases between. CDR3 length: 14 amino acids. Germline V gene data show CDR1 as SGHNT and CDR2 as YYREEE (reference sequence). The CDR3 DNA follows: TGTGCCAGCAGCTTTGAGACGGGGACATCTGAAGCTTTCTTT. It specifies CASSFETGTSEAFF.

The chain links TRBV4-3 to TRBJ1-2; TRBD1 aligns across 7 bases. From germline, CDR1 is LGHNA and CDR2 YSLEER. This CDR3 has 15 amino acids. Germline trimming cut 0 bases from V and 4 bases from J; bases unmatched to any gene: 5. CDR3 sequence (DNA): TGCGCCAGCAGCCAAGAGACAGGGCTAGTCTATGGCTACACCTTC. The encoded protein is CASSQETGLVYGYTF.

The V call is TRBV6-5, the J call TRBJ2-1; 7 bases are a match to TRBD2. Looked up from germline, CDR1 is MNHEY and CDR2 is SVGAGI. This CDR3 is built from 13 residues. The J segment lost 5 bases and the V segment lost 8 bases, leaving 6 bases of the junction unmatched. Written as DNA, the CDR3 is TGTGCCAGCGGAGCGGGGTTCAACAATGAGCAGTTCTTC. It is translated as CASGAGFNNEQFF.

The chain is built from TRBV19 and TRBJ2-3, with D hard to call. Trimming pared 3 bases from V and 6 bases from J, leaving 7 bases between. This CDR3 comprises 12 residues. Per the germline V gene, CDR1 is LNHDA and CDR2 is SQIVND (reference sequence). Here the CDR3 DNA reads TGTGCCAGTAGTATCTTAAGGGATACGCAGTATTTT. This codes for CASSILRDTQYF.

The CDR3 loop reads CASKGVEYNEQFF. The DNA for the CDR3 is TGTGCCAGTAAGGGGGTAGAGTACAATGAGCAGTTCTTC. The chain uses TRBV19 and TRBJ2-1; possible D gene TRBD1, 6 bases. The CDR3 totals 13 residues. The V end was cut by 7 bases, the J end by 4 bases, with 11 bases between. Germline lookup yields CDR1 LNHDA and CDR2 SQIVND (reference sequence). Based on the CDR3 plus reference TRBV19 and TRBJ2-1, the full variable domain is DGGITQSPKYLFRKEGQNVTLSCEQNLNHDAMYWYRQDPGQGLRLIYYSQIVNDFQKGDIAEGYSVSREKKESFPLTVTSAQKNPTAFYLCASKGVEYNEQFFGPGTRLTVL.

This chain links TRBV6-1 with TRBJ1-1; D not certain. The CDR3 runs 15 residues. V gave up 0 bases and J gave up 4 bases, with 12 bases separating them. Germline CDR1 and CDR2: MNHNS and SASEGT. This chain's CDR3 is CASSEASGWVTEAFF. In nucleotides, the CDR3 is TGTGCCAGCAGTGAAGCGTCGGGGTGGGTCACTGAAGCTTTCTTT.

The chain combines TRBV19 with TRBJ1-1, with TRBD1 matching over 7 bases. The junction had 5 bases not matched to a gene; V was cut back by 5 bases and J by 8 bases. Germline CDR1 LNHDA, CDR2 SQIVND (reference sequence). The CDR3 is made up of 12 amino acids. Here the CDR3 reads CASSSNRGEAFF. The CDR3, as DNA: TGTGCCAGTAGTTCCAACAGGGGAGAAGCTTTCTTT.